This T cell receptor (beta chain) was sequenced during a study of CD8+ T cells in alopecia areata. Notes on the study in general: Because one nonresponder was included, the link of baseline CD8+ expansion to response is considered uncertain. Many expanded lesional clones persisted during tofacitinib (in both scalp and blood). Besides other cells, scalp samples also yield sequences of resident alphabeta T cells from normal skin.

Germline loops: CDR1 SGHTA, CDR2 FQGNSA. This CDR3 has 14 amino acids. Trimming shortened V by 4 bases and J by 2 bases, and 12 bases separated the two germline ends. After isolation, RNA underwent reverse transcription to generate cDNA as the sequencing template. Profiled with immunoSEQ multiplex PCR; TCRdb holds only in-frame clones, not every one. The sample has under 200,000 clones, roughly 60% seen once. Details on this clone: The antigen remains unidentified.

Described treatment: oral pan-JAK inhibitor, 5-10 mg twice daily. The investigators collected lesional scalp punch biopsies and peripheral blood from alopecia areata patients. This receptor was obtained from a human donor with alopecia areata. J is TRBJ2-7 and V is TRBV7-2; D is possibly TRBD1 (5 bases). The material sequenced was CD4+ T cells sorted from blood, taken at week 24, from a patient treated with tofacitinib. CDR3 in amino acids: CASSYRQTTYEQYF. CDR3 DNA: TGTGCCAGCAGCTATAGACAGACCACCTACGAGCAGTACTTC.